These T cell receptor beta chains were read from a single sample in a study of blood T cell repertoires in COVID-19. Only in-frame clones appear in the TCRdb table, and some are missing; sequencing was by immunoSEQ multiplex PCR. The table records about 53,000 clones, 80% to 90% of them present only once. Source material: peripheral blood. The receptors here all came from an elderly man with acute or convalescent COVID-19. CDR3s leave out the opening cysteine and the closing phenylalanine or tryptophan.

J | V | CDR3
TRBJ2-7 | TRBV6-5 | ASSYSLGTGNYEQY
TRBJ2-1 | TRBV3-1/TRBV3-2 | ASSQAGKQF
TRBJ2-3 | TRBV5-1 | ASSPRARATDTQY
TRBJ2-7 | TRBV11-3 | ASSLARGGRTYEQY
TRBJ1-4 | TRBV11-2 | ASSLDRINEKLF
TRBJ2-1 | TRBV7-2 | ASSFTMDREQF
TRBJ2-1 | TRBV2 | ASTPDRPYNEQF
TRBJ1-2 | TRBV9 | ASSVGTDYGYT
TRBJ2-2 | TRBV6-5 | ASRYRQATGELF
TRBJ2-7 | TRBV19 | ASSIVKGRVGEQY
TRBJ2-1 | TRBV5-5 | ASSLSGGAYNEQF
TRBJ2-7 | TRBV6-2/TRBV6-3 | ASSGTSENEQY
TRBJ1-4 | TRBV20-1 | SASVGGGTNEKLF
TRBJ1-1 | TRBV6-5 | ASSLDRVNTEAF
TRBJ2-5 | TRBV20-1 | RVDIKETQY
TRBJ1-3 | TRBV5-1 | ASSFGQAGNTIY
TRBJ1-2 | TRBV14 | ASSQDQIFAGRNYGYT
TRBJ1-5 | TRBV5-6 | ASSLSGLAQPQH
TRBJ1-3 | TRBV19 | ASSMAGGNTIY
TRBJ2-5 | TRBV9 | ASSADHLGGRAQETQY
TRBJ2-4 | TRBV6-5 | ASSLQQGYIQY
TRBJ1-1 | TRBV30 | AWSVQDNTEAF
TRBJ2-7 | TRBV18 | ASSPSSYEQY
TRBJ1-1 | TRBV6-6 | ASSSPDKNTEAF
TRBJ2-2 | TRBV2 | ASSGQGVMNTGELF
TRBJ2-4 | TRBV3-1/TRBV3-2 | ASSPRTRQGAAKNIQY
TRBJ2-1 | TRBV7-6 | ASSFSSGAYNEQF
TRBJ1-1 | TRBV18 | ASSQARTVATEAF